A single sample gave rise to the 16 T cell receptor beta chains below, sequenced in a study of T and B cells in COVID-19 patients (dated by TCRdb to the early 2020s). Genomic DNA extracted from blood was used in amounts of about 250-550 ng for amplification of TRB repertoires. The data were produced on an Illumina MiSeq. TRB rearrangements were amplified by multiplex PCR with BIOMED2 TRB-A/B primer pools. TCRdb trimmed the raw reads at Q25, called clones with MiXCR and kept productive beta chains. Each record represents a unique CDR3 protein, reported with the most common genes and DNA among its rows. In this sample the table shows about 12,000 distinct CDR3 sequences, 25% to 35% of which occur a single time. Of the sample, around 27% is held by the ten largest clones. Sequenced sample: blood. These receptors were obtained from a human donor who had recovered from COVID-19.

The chain couples TRBV7-9 to TRBJ2-7, with TRBD1 matching 11 bases. The trim removed 1 base at V and 6 bases at J, leaving 2 bases unmatched. Germline V CDR1 and CDR2: SEHNR, FQNEAQ (reference sequence). CDR3 length equals 14 residues. The CDR3 bases are TGTGCCAGCAGCTTAGAAGGGACAGGGGGCGAGCAGTACTTC. Its translation: CASSLEGTGGEQYF.

This clonotype is medium-sized in the sample. V is TRBV5-4 and J is TRBJ2-3; 10 bases fit TRBD2. The ends lost 2 bases at V and 6 bases at J; junction bases unmatched: 6. The CDR3 has 15 residues. From germline, CDR1 is SGHNT and CDR2 YYREEE (reference sequence). CDR3 sequence: CASSFRLAGVDTQYF. CDR3 DNA: TGTGCCAGCAGCTTCAGGCTAGCGGGAGTGGATACGCAGTATTTT.

This clonotype ranks as medium-sized (0.01 to 0.1%). The chain recombines TRBV19 with TRBJ2-3; D might be TRBD1 (6 bases). V lost 5 bases, J lost 4 bases, and 13 bases lay in between. This CDR3 region has 14 residues. Germline V lookup: CDR1 LNHDA, CDR2 SQIVND (reference sequence). The CDR3: CASSFRGKADTQYF. DNA for the CDR3: TGTGCCAGTAGTTTCAGGGGAAAGGCAGATACGCAGTATTTT. Together with reference TRBV19 and TRBJ2-3, the CDR3 gives the full variable domain: DGGITQSPKYLFRKEGQNVTLSCEQNLNHDAMYWYRQDPGQGLRLIYYSQIVNDFQKGDIAEGYSVSREKKESFPLTVTSAQKNPTAFYLCASSFRGKADTQYFGPGTRLTVL.

The gene calls are TRBV7-2 and TRBJ1-5, with 9 bases aligning to TRBD1. CDR1 is SGHTA, CDR2 FQGNSA, per germline. There are 14 residues in the CDR3. Trimming took 5 bases from V and 4 from J; bases not matched to a gene: 3. CDR3 in amino acids: CASSATGGNQPQHF. The CDR3 bases are TGTGCCAGCAGCGCGACAGGGGGGAATCAGCCCCAGCATTTT.

This clonotype appeared a single time. This chain links TRBV14 with TRBJ1-4; 7 bases match TRBD1. The CDR3 extends over 15 amino acids. Trimming cost V 4 bases and J 0 bases; bases outside gene matches: 2. CDR1 and CDR2 (germline): SGHDN, FVKESK. The CDR3 is CASSPDRATNEKLFF. The CDR3 DNA reads as TGTGCCAGCAGCCCCGACAGGGCAACTAATGAAAAACTGTTTTTT.

The chain couples TRBV11-1 to TRBJ2-6; D perhaps matches TRBD1 (6 bases). This CDR3 is 19 amino acids long. CDR1 and CDR2 from the germline V gene are SGHAT and FQDESV (reference sequence). Trimming took 1 base from V and 0 from J, leaving 16 bases between them. The CDR3 is CASSLDYQGSPSGANVLTF. For the CDR3, the DNA is TGTGCCAGCAGCTTAGATTACCAGGGGTCCCCCTCTGGGGCCAACGTCCTGACTTTC. Full variable domain (outside the CDR3, taken from reference TRBV11-1 and TRBJ2-6): EAEVAQSPRYKITEKSQAVAFWCDPISGHATLYWYRQILGQGPELLVQFQDESVVDDSQLPKDRFSAERLKGVDSTLKIQPAELGDSAMYLCASSLDYQGSPSGANVLTFGAGSRLTVL.

This clonotype was counted once. This sequence joins TRBV12-3 or TRBV12-4 and TRBJ2-5; D is undetermined. The CDR3 has 12 amino acids. V was cut by 3 bases and J by 4 bases, with 6 bases left in between. CDR3 DNA sequence: TGTGCCAGCAGTTTTGATATAGAGACCCAGTACTTC. The encoded protein is CASSFDIETQYF.

The rearrangement links TRBV7-2 to TRBJ2-3, with D uncertain. V lost 1 base to trimming and J lost 5 bases, with 4 bases between them. Per germline, CDR1 SGHTA and CDR2 FQGNSA. The CDR3 spans 12 residues. CDR3 DNA: TGTGCCAGCAGCTTAGTGAGAGATACGCAGTATTTT. As protein: CASSLVRDTQYF.

The rearrangement uses TRBV24-1 and TRBJ2-1; perhaps D is TRBD1 or TRBD2 (5 bases each). The CDR3 sequence is 14 residues long. The V and J ends lost 9 bases and 3 bases respectively, with 14 bases between them. Germline CDR1 and CDR2: KGHDR and SFDVKD. CDR3 region: CATGGDQGYNEQFF. CDR3 bases: TGTGCCACCGGAGGCGACCAGGGCTACAATGAGCAGTTCTTC.

This clonotype qualifies as medium-sized (0.01 to 0.1%). The rearrangement links TRBV11-1 to TRBJ2-7; maybe TRBD2 (6 bases). Germline CDR1 reads SGHAT; CDR2 reads FQDESV (reference sequence). The CDR3 consists of 14 residues. The V end was cut by 5 bases, the J end by 2 bases, with 13 bases between. CDR3 region: CASSPGTGTYEQYF. CDR3 nucleotide sequence: TGTGCCAGCAGCCCCGGGACTGGGACCTACGAGCAGTACTTC.

The sample holds a few counts of this clonotype. The chain employs TRBV7-9 and TRBJ1-5; D possibly corresponds to TRBD1 (5 bases). The CDR3 spans 14 residues. Trimming shortened V by 5 bases and J by 5 bases, and 13 bases separated the two germline ends. Per the germline V gene, CDR1 is SEHNR and CDR2 is FQNEAQ (reference sequence). The chain's CDR3 is CASSRGDSYQPQHF. In nucleotides, the CDR3 is TGTGCCAGCAGCAGAGGAGACAGTTATCAGCCCCAGCATTTT.

The rearrangement links TRBV20-1 to TRBJ1-2, with D possibly being TRBD1 (5 bases). This CDR3 comprises 13 residues. Germline CDR1 is DFQATT and CDR2 is SNEGSKA (reference sequence). V gave up 6 bases and J gave up 7 bases, with 18 bases separating them. CDR3 nucleotide sequence: TGCAGTGCCCAACAGAGCTTGAGGGGTGGCTACACCTTC. It codes for CSAQQSLRGGYTF.

The chain combines TRBV21-1 with TRBJ2-1. TRBV21-1 is a pseudogene locus. The CDR3 loop spans 11 amino acids. For the CDR3, the DNA is TGTGCCAGCAGCAAAGATAGTAGCTGGTTCTTC. Translation: CASSKDSSWFF.

This clonotype was counted at least ten times. V usage is TRBV18 and J usage is TRBJ2-1, with D possibly matching TRBD2 (6 bases). V was pared by 5 bases and J by 4 bases, with 18 bases between. CDR1 KGHSH and CDR2 LQKENI come from the germline V gene. There are 16 residues in the CDR3. CDR3 bases: TGTGCCAGCTCATTGGCTTCGCGGGATTTATACAATGAGCAGTTCTTC. Translation: CASSLASRDLYNEQFF.

By share of the sample, this clonotype is medium-sized (0.01 to 0.1%). The chain combines TRBV5-5 with TRBJ2-6; D might be TRBD1 or TRBD2, each matching 5 bases. The germline V gene encodes CDR1 SGHKS and CDR2 YYEKEE (reference sequence). The CDR3 has 13 residues. V lost 3 bases and J lost 12, with 13 bases in between. The CDR3 protein is CASSSGRTGVLTF. The CDR3 DNA reads as TGTGCCAGCAGCTCGGGACGGACTGGCGTCCTGACTTTC.

This clonotype came up a few times. The V gene is TRBV11-3, the J gene TRBJ1-1; D not certain. The CDR3 extends over 13 amino acids. CDR1 and CDR2 (germline): SGHNT, YENEEA. With 7 bases removed from V and 1 base from J, the gap between germline ends came to 10 bases. CDR3: CASTVAGNTEAFF. The DNA for the CDR3 is TGTGCCAGCACAGTTGCGGGGAACACTGAAGCTTTCTTT.